This T cell receptor beta chain is drawn from a study of early T cells in non-severe SARS-CoV-2 infection. Study-wide background: The sequenced material was bulk RNA from unsorted whole blood, and its chains were unpaired.

One entry per CDR3 protein results from TCRdb running MiXCR on the 5' RACE reads. The sample shows about 22,000 distinct CDR3 sequences, 4.7% of them seen only once. Whole-study results and caveats: Comparison of clonotypes with VDJdb favored anti-spike CD8 responses while missing private and CD4 specificities.

By sample share, this clonotype is medium-sized (0.01 to 0.1%). Its specificity is unknown. Germline V gives CDR1 SGHTA, CDR2 FQGNSA. Trimming took 6 bases from V and 2 from J, leaving 14 bases between them. The CDR3 has 15 amino acids. Input material: whole blood. This receptor was obtained from an adult who was a healthcare worker with PCR-confirmed SARS-CoV-2 infection or an uninfected control (not recorded which). The V gene is TRBV7-2, the J gene TRBJ2-1, with D maybe TRBD2 (6 bases). In nucleotides, the CDR3 is TGTGCCAGCAGTTTTAGCGGAGCTACCTACAATGAGCAGTTCTTC. Translating it yields CASSFSGATYNEQFF. Complete variable domain (other parts from reference TRBV7-2 and TRBJ2-1): GAGVSQSPSNKVTEKGKDVELRCDPISGHTALYWYRQSLGQGLEFLIYFQGNSAPDKSGLPSDRFSAERTGGSVSTLTIQRTQQEDSAVYLCASSFSGATYNEQFFGPGTRLTVL.